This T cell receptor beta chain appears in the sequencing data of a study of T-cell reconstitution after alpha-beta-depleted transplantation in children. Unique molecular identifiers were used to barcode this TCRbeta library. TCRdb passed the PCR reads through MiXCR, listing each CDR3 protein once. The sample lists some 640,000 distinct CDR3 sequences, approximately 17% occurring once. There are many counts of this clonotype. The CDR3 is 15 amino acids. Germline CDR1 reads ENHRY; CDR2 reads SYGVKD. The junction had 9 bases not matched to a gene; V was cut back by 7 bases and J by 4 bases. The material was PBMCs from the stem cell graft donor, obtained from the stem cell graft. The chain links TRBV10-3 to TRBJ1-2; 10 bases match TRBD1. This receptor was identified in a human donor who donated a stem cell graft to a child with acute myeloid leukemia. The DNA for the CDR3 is TGTGCCATCAATACCGGGACAGGGGAAGTCTATGGCTACACCTTC. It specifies CAINTGTGEVYGYTF.